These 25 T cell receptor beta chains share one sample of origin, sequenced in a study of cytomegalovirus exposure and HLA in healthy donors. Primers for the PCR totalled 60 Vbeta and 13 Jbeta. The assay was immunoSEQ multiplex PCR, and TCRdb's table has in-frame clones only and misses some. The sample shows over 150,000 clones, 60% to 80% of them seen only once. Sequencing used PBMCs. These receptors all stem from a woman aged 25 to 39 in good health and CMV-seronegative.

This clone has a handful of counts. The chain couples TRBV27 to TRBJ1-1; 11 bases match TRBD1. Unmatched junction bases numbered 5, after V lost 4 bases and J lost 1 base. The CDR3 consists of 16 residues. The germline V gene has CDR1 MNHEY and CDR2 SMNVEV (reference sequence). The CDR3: CASSSPGQGGNTEAFF. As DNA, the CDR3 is TGTGCCAGCAGTTCGCCGGGACAGGGGGGGAACACTGAAGCTTTCTTT.

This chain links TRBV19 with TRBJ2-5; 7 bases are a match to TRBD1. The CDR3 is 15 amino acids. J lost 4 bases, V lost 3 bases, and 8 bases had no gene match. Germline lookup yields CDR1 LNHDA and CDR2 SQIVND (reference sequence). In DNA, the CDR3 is TGTGCCAGTAGTATGTCGGGCCGGGACAGAGAGACCCAGTACTTC. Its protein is CASSMSGRDRETQYF.

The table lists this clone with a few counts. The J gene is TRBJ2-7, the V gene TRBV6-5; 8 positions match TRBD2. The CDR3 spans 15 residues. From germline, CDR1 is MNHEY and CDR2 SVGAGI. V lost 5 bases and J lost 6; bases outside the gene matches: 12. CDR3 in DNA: TGTGCCAGCAGTCCACCCCGGGGGGGCGAGTTCGAGCAGTACTTC. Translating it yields CASSPPRGGEFEQYF.

The CDR3 loop is CASSFSGTGDGYTF. DNA of the CDR3: TGTGCCAGCAGTTTTTCCGGGACAGGTGATGGCTACACCTTC. The V call is TRBV27, the J call TRBJ1-2, with TRBD1 identical over 8 bases. J lost 6 bases, V lost 3 bases, and 6 bases had no gene match. This CDR3 is 14 amino acids long. The V gene's germline CDR1 is MNHEY and CDR2 SMNVEV (reference sequence).

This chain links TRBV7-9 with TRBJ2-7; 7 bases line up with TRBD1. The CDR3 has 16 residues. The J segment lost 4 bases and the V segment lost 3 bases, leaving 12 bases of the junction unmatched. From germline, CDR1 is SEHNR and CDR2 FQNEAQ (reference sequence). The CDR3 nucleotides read TGTGCCAGCAGCTTGACGACAGGGTTTGTAACATACGAGCAGTACTTC. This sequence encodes CASSLTTGFVTYEQYF.

The CDR3 bases are TGCAGCGTTGAACTAGCAGCTACCTACGAGCAGTACTTC. It encodes CSVELAATYEQYF. The rearrangement links TRBV29-1 to TRBJ2-7; D perhaps matches TRBD2 (5 bases). V was cut by 2 bases and J by 2 bases, with 10 bases left in between. Germline assignment: CDR1 SQVTM and CDR2 ANQGSEA. The CDR3 sequence is 13 residues long.

The chain's CDR3 is CASSLGRTGWHF. The CDR3, as DNA: TGTGCCAGCAGTTTGGGCCGGACAGGGTGGCATTTT. The V and J genes are TRBV28 and TRBJ1-5; 8 nucleotides agree with TRBD1. CDR1 and CDR2 from the germline V gene are MDHEN and SYDVKM. The CDR3 extends over 12 amino acids. V lost 3 bases to trimming and J lost 15 bases; unmatched junction nucleotides: 7.

The CDR3 here is CASSRDRVSGANVLTF. The DNA for the CDR3 is TGTGCCAGTAGTAGGGACAGGGTCTCCGGGGCCAACGTCCTGACTTTC. The rearrangement uses TRBV19 and TRBJ2-6; the match to TRBD1 covers 9 bases. Germline CDR1 is LNHDA and CDR2 is SQIVND (reference sequence). J was trimmed by 4 bases and V by 4 bases; bases with no gene match: 5. The CDR3 is made up of 16 amino acids.

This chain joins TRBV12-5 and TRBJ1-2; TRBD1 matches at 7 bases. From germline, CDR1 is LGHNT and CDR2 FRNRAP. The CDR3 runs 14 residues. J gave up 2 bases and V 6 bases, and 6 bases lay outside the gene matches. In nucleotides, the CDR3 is TGTGCTAGTGGCCTGGGACAGAGGAACTATGGCTACACCTTC. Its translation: CASGLGQRNYGYTF.

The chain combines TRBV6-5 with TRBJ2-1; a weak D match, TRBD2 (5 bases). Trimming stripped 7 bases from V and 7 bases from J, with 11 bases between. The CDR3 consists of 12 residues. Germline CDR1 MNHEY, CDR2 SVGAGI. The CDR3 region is CASMEWRNEQFF. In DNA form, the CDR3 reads TGTGCCAGCATGGAGTGGAGGAATGAGCAGTTCTTC.

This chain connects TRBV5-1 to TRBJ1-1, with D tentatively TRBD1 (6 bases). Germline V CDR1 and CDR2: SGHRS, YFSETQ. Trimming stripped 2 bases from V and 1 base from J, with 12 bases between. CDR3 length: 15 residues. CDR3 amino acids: CASSLQQGENTEAFF. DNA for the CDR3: TGCGCCAGCAGCTTACAACAGGGTGAGAACACTGAAGCTTTCTTT.

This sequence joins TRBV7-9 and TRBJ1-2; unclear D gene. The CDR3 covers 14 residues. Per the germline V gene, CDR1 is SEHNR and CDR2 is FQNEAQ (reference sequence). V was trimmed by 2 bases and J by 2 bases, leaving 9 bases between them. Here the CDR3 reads CASSLSSLNYGYTF. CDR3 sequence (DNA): TGTGCCAGCAGCTTATCAAGCCTGAACTATGGCTACACCTTC. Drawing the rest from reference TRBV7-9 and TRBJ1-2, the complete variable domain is DTGVSQNPRHKITKRGQNVTFRCDPISEHNRLYWYRQTLGQGPEFLTYFQNEAQLEKSRLLSDRFSAERPKGSFSTLEIQRTEQGDSAMYLCASSLSSLNYGYTFGSGTRLTVV.

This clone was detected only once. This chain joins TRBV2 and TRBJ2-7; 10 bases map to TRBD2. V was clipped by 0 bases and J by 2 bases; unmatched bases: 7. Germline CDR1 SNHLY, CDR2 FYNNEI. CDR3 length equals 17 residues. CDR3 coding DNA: TGTGCCAGCAGTGAAGCGCGGGCTAGCGGGAGAGCCTACGAGCAGTACTTC. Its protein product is CASSEARASGRAYEQYF. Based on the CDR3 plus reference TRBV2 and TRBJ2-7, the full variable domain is EPEVTQTPSHQVTQMGQEVILRCVPISNHLYFYWYRQILGQKVEFLVSFYNNEISEKSEIFDDQFSVERPDGSNFTLKIRSTKLEDSAMYFCASSEARASGRAYEQYFGPGTRLTVT.

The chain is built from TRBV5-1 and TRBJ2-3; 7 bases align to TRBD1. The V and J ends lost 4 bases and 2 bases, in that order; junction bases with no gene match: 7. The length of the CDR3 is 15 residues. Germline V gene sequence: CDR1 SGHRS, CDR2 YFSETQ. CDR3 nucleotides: TGCGCCAGCAGCACCGGGACAGCACTCACAGATACGCAGTATTTT. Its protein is CASSTGTALTDTQYF.

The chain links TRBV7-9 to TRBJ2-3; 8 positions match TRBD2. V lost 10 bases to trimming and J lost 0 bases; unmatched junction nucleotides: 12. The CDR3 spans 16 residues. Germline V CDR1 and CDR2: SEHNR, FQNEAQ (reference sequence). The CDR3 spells CAILRGGRTSTDTQYF. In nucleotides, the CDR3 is TGTGCCATCTTAAGGGGCGGGAGGACTAGCACAGATACGCAGTATTTT.

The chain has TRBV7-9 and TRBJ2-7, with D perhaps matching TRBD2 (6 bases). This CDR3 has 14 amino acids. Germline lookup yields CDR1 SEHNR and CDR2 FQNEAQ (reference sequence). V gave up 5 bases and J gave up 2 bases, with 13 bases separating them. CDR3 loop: CASSPSGDAYEQYF. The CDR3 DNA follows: TGTGCCAGCAGCCCGTCGGGGGACGCCTACGAGCAGTACTTC.

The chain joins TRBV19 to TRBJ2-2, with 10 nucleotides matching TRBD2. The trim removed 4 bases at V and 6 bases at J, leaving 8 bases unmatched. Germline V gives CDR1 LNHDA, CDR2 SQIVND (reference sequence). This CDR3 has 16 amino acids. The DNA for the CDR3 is TGTGCCAGTAGTACGGCTAGCGGGAGCATGGCCGGGGAGCTGTTTTTT. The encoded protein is CASSTASGSMAGELFF.

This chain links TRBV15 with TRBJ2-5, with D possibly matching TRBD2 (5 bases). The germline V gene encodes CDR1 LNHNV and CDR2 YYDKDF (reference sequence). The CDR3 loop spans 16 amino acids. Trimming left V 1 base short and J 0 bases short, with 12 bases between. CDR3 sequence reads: CATSRGGRGHQETQYF. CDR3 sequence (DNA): TGTGCCACCAGCAGAGGCGGCCGGGGTCACCAAGAGACCCAGTACTTC.

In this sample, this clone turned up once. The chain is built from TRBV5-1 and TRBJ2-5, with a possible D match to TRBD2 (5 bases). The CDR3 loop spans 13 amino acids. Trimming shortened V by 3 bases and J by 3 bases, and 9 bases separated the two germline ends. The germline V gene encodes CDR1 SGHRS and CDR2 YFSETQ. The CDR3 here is CASSSYGEETQYF. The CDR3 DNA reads TGCGCCAGCAGCTCCTACGGGGAAGAGACCCAGTACTTC.

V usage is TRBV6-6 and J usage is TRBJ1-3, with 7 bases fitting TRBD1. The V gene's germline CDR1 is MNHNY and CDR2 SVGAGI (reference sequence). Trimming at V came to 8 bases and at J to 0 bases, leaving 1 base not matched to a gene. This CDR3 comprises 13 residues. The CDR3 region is CASGTASGNTIYF. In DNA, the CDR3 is TGTGCCAGCGGGACAGCCTCTGGAAACACCATATATTTT.

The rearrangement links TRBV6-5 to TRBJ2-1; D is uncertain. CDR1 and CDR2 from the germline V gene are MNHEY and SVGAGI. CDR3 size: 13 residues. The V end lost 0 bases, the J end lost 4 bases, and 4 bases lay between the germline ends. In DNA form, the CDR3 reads TGTGCCAGCAGTTACTCGTCTTACAATGAGCAGTTCTTC. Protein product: CASSYSSYNEQFF.

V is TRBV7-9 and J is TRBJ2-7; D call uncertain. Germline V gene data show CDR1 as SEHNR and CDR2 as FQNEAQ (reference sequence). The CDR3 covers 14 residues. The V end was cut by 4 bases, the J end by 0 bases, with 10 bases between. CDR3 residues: CASSSRRSSYEQYF. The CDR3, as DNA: TGTGCCAGCAGCTCCAGAAGGAGCTCCTACGAGCAGTACTTC.

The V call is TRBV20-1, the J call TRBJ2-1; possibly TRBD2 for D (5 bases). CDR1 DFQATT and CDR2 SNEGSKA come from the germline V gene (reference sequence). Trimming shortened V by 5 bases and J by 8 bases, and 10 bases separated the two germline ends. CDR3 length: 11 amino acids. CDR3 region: CSAGKRDEQFF. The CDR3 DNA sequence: TGCAGTGCTGGAAAGAGGGATGAGCAGTTCTTC.

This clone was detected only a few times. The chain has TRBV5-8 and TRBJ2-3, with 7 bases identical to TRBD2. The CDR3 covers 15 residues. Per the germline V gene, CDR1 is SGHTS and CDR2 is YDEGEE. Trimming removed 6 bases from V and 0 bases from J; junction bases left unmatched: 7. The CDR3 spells CASNPSSGSTDTQYF. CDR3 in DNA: TGTGCCAGCAACCCCTCTAGCGGAAGCACAGATACGCAGTATTTT.

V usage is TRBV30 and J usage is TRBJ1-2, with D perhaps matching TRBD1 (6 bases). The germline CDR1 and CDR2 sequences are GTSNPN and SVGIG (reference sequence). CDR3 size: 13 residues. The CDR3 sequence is CASHPISGAGYTF. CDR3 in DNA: TGTGCTTCCCACCCAATTTCAGGGGCAGGCTACACCTTC.